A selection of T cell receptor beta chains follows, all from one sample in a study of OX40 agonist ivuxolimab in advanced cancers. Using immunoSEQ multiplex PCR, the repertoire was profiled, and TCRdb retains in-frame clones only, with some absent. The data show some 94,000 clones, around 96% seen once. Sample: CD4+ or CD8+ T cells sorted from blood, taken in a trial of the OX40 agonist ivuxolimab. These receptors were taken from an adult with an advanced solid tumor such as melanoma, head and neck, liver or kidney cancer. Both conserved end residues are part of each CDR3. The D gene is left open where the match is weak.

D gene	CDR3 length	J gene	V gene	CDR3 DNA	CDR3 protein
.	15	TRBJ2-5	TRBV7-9	TGTGCCAGCAGCTTACAAGAGGGAGGAGGAGAGACCCAGTACTTC	CASSLQEGGGETQYF
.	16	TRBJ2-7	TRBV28	TGTGCCAGCACCGCAAATTCCCCGGCAGGGGAGGGCGAGCAGTACTTC	CASTANSPAGEGEQYF
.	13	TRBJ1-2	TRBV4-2	TGTGCCAGCAGCCAAGGGGGAGCCTATGGCTACACCTTC	CASSQGGAYGYTF
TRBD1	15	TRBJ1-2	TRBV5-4	TGTGCCAGCAGCTCCGACAGGGGGCGGGCCTATGGCTACACCTTC	CASSSDRGRAYGYTF
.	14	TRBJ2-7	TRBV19	TGTGCCAGTAGTATGATTGACCTAGACGGCGAGCAGTACTTC	CASSMIDLDGEQYF
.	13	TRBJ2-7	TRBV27	TGTGCCAGCAGAGGAAGCCTAGACTACGAGCAGTACTTC	CASRGSLDYEQYF
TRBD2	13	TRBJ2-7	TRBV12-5	TGTGCTAGTGGTTTGGTGTCGGGGGGAGAGCAGTACTTC	CASGLVSGGEQYF
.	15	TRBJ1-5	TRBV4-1	TGCGCCAGCAATCCGTCGGATGTGAGCAATCAGCCCCAGCATTTT	CASNPSDVSNQPQHF
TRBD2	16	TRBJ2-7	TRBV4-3	TGCGCCAGCAGCCAGTTCGTAGCGGGATATCGGGTCGAGCAGTACTTC	CASSQFVAGYRVEQYF
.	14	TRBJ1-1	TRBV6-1	TGTGCCAGCACCCGATCTTGGGGGAACCCTGAAGCTTTCTTT	CASTRSWGNPEAFF
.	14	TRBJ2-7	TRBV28	TGTGCCAGCAAACTGGGTCCGGGCCCCTACGAGCAGTACTTC	CASKLGPGPYEQYF